The 9 T cell receptor beta chains listed next were all sequenced from one sample in a study of blood T cell repertoires in COVID-19. TCRdb's table, derived via immunoSEQ multiplex PCR, lists solely in-frame clones and lacks some. Of around 250,000 clones detected, 88% appear once; the ten largest clones hold around 3.1%. The sequenced sample was PBMCs or T cells enriched from blood (not recorded which). The source is a woman in her 40s who had been exposed to COVID-19.

The V gene is TRBV29-1, the J gene TRBJ2-2; 11 nucleotides line up with TRBD1. This CDR3 has 13 amino acids. The germline V gene has CDR1 SQVTM and CDR2 ANQGSEA. The CDR3 region is CGSGQGVVGELFF. Written as DNA, the CDR3 is TGCGGCTCGGGACAGGGGGTGGTCGGGGAGCTGTTTTTT.

The V gene is TRBV28, the J gene TRBJ2-7; possibly TRBD1 for D (6 bases). This CDR3 contains 15 residues. Per the germline V gene, CDR1 is MDHEN and CDR2 is SYDVKM. The germline V and J ends were trimmed by 5 bases and 1 base, with 15 bases remaining between them. The CDR3 coding sequence is TGTGCCAGCAGTGAAACCCGGGACAATTCCTACGAGCAGTACTTC. Translation gives CASSETRDNSYEQYF.

This clone has a handful of counts. This chain uses TRBV7-2 with TRBJ2-7; a weak D match, TRBD1 (5 bases). Germline lookup yields CDR1 SGHTA and CDR2 FQGNSA. The CDR3 covers 14 residues. Trimming shortened V by 1 base and J by 3 bases, and 10 bases separated the two germline ends. The CDR3 loop is CASSLGRGSYEQYV. The DNA of the CDR3 is TGTGCCAGCAGCTTAGGAAGGGGAAGCTACGAGCAGTACGTC.

A remark on this clone: At one end, the junction sequence differs from germline, possibly due to a read error. The CDR3 region has the DNA TGTGCCAGCAGCGCCCTGGGCAGGGGAGACTCTGGAAACACCATATATTTT. Protein sequence: CASSALGRGDSGNTIYF. The chain uses TRBV5-1 and TRBJ1-3; TRBD1 might be the D (6 bases). The CDR3 is 17 residues long. The germline CDR1 and CDR2 sequences are SGHRS and YFSETQ.

The chain joins TRBV5-1 to TRBJ2-7, with 8 bases lining up with TRBD2. The germline V gene encodes CDR1 SGHRS and CDR2 YFSETQ. The CDR3 loop spans 18 amino acids. J was trimmed by 0 bases and V by 1 base; bases with no gene match: 12. CDR3: CASSLYSNSGGSSYEQYF. CDR3 coding DNA: TGCGCCAGCAGCTTGTACAGCAACAGCGGGGGTTCCTCCTACGAGCAGTACTTC. The complete variable domain, with remaining parts taken from reference TRBV5-1 and TRBJ2-7, reads KAGVTQTPRYLIKTRGQQVTLSCSPISGHRSVSWYQQTPGQGLQFLFEYFSETQRNKGNFPGRFSGRQFSNSRSEMNVSTLELGDSALYLCASSLYSNSGGSSYEQYFGPGTRLTVT.

The chain carries TRBV27 and TRBJ2-2; 8 nucleotides agree with TRBD2. Trimming at V came to 7 bases and at J to 5 bases, leaving 15 bases not matched to a gene. CDR3 length: 17 residues. Per germline, CDR1 MNHEY and CDR2 SMNVEV (reference sequence). The CDR3 protein is CASTKLSGGAGTGELFF. In nucleotides, the CDR3 is TGTGCCAGCACCAAATTGTCCGGGGGGGCCGGTACCGGGGAGCTGTTTTTT.

V usage is TRBV7-3 and J usage is TRBJ2-2, with 8 bases that match TRBD1. J gave up 5 bases and V 5 bases, and 10 bases lay outside the gene matches. The CDR3 loop spans 16 amino acids. Germline CDR1 and CDR2: SGHTA and FQGTGA. CDR3 bases: TGTGCCAGCAGCCTGGACAGGGTGTTTGGGACCGGGGAGCTGTTTTTT. Residues: CASSLDRVFGTGELFF.

The rearrangement uses TRBV3-1 (or the pseudogene TRBV3-2) and TRBJ1-6; 8 bases match TRBD1. CDR1 and CDR2 (germline): LGHDT, YNNKEL (reference sequence). The CDR3 covers 14 residues. J gave up 8 bases and V 4 bases, and 4 bases lay outside the gene matches. The CDR3 DNA is TGTGCCAGCAGCCCCAGGGGGCGGGATTCACCCCTCCACTTT. Protein product: CASSPRGRDSPLHF.

The chain couples TRBV6-6 to TRBJ2-5; 10 bases are shared with TRBD2. There are 15 residues in the CDR3. Per the germline V gene, CDR1 is MNHNY and CDR2 is SVGAGI (reference sequence). The V gene end was trimmed by 6 bases and the J gene end by 2 bases; junction bases not matched to a gene: 6. CDR3 sequence: CASRQTSGAQETQYF. The CDR3 region has the DNA TGTGCCAGCAGACAAACTAGCGGGGCTCAAGAGACCCAGTACTTC.